The 19 T cell receptor beta chains presented below share a single source sample, sequenced in a study of T cell changes during pregnancy in multiple sclerosis. Repertoires were generated with immunoSEQ multiplex PCR, while TCRdb's copy carries only in-frame clones and drops some. The table has approximately 85,000 clones, about nine tenths seen once. The sample here was peripheral blood, taken in the first trimester of pregnancy. These TCRs come from a female donor with multiple sclerosis, enrolled in a pregnancy study.

V usage is TRBV27 and J usage is TRBJ2-1, with 11 positions matching TRBD1. Germline CDR1 and CDR2: MNHEY and SMNVEV (reference sequence). There are 14 residues in the CDR3. With V trimmed by 3 bases and J by 6 bases, 1 base remained unmatched. The CDR3 loop is CASSFGTGGNEQFF. The CDR3, as DNA: TGTGCCAGCAGTTTCGGGACAGGGGGCAATGAGCAGTTCTTC.

The chain carries TRBV19 and TRBJ2-7; 7 nucleotides match TRBD1. The junction had 7 bases not matched to a gene; V was cut back by 1 base and J by 4 bases. This CDR3 is built from 15 residues. Germline CDR1 is LNHDA and CDR2 is SQIVND (reference sequence). CDR3 DNA: TGTGCCAGTAGTATAGTCCCCGGGACAGCTTACGAGCAGTACTTC. Residues: CASSIVPGTAYEQYF.

The gene calls are TRBV29-1 and TRBJ2-1, with D perhaps matching TRBD1 (6 bases). Trimming took 7 bases from V and 10 from J, leaving 8 bases between them. The CDR3 runs to 9 residues. Germline V gene lookup returns CDR1 SQVTM and CDR2 ANQGSEA. The CDR3 DNA reads as TGCAGCGGGGGGACAGAGCAGTTCTTC. Translation: CSGGTEQFF.

V usage is TRBV5-4 and J usage is TRBJ2-2; D remains ambiguous. The germline CDR1 and CDR2 sequences are SGHNT and YYREEE (reference sequence). This CDR3 is 14 amino acids long. V lost 1 base, J lost 5 bases, and 9 bases lay in between. The CDR3 is CASSLISGTGELFF. As DNA, the CDR3 is TGTGCCAGCAGCTTGATCTCCGGGACCGGGGAGCTGTTTTTT.

About this clone: An end of the junction does not agree with germline; a read error may underlie this. This chain connects TRBV7-7 to TRBJ2-3, with D unclear. The CDR3 loop spans 13 amino acids. CDR1 and CDR2 from the germline V gene are SSHAT and FNYEAQ (reference sequence). The CDR3 loop reads CASSLQRADTQYF. The CDR3 DNA reads as TGTGCTAGCAGCCTACAACGGGCAGATACGCAGTATTTT.

This chain connects TRBV2 to TRBJ2-2, with TRBD1 as a possible D gene (5 bases). Trimming pared 7 bases from V and 3 bases from J, leaving 6 bases between. Germline V gene data show CDR1 as SNHLY and CDR2 as FYNNEI. The CDR3 covers 12 residues. In DNA, the CDR3 is TGTGCCAGCAAACAGGACACCGGGGAGCTGTTTTTT. It is translated as CASKQDTGELFF.

In regard to this clone: A junction boundary mismatches the germline segment, possibly from a read error. This sequence joins TRBV4-1 and TRBJ2-3; 7 bases are shared with TRBD2. The germline V gene has CDR1 MGHRA and CDR2 YSYEKL. The CDR3 runs to 16 residues. For the CDR3, the DNA is TGCGCCAGCATCCAAGACCGGGACTATAGCACAGATACGCAGTATTTT. The encoded protein is CASIQDRDYSTDTQYF.

V gene TRBV7-6 combines with J gene TRBJ1-3; no clear D gene. The CDR3 loop spans 18 amino acids. The V and J ends lost 1 base and 0 bases respectively, with 16 bases between them. Germline CDR1 reads SGHVS; CDR2 reads FNYEAQ. The CDR3 sequence: CASSLDGRQASSGNTIYF. The CDR3 DNA follows: TGTGCCAGCAGCTTAGACGGTCGGCAGGCGAGCTCTGGAAACACCATATATTTT.

The count of this clone is one. The chain employs TRBV7-9 and TRBJ1-1, with unresolved D. The CDR3 has 14 amino acids. V was trimmed by 1 base and J by 5 bases, leaving 11 bases between them. Germline assignment: CDR1 SEHNR and CDR2 FQNEAQ (reference sequence). The CDR3 DNA is TGTGCCAGCAGCTTAGACGTTGTCAGGACTGAAGCTTTCTTT. Translating gives CASSLDVVRTEAFF.

This clone was detected once. The chain uses TRBV20-1 and TRBJ2-5; D call uncertain. CDR3 size: 10 residues. The V and J ends lost 3 bases and 5 bases respectively, with 4 bases between them. Per germline, CDR1 DFQATT and CDR2 SNEGSKA (reference sequence). CDR3 sequence (DNA): TGCAGTGCTAGGGAGGAGACCCAGTACTTC. It translates to CSAREETQYF.

This clone was observed a handful of times. This chain connects TRBV7-8 to TRBJ1-1; tentative D call: TRBD1 (6 bases). Trimming shortened V by 2 bases and J by 1 base, and 17 bases separated the two germline ends. The CDR3 runs to 17 residues. Germline CDR1 SGHVS, CDR2 FQNEAQ. For the CDR3, the DNA is TGTGCCAGCAGCTTATTACCCCGACAGGTACCGAACACTGAAGCTTTCTTT. Residues: CASSLLPRQVPNTEAFF.

Turning to this clone: The sample holds other DNA sequences that translate to the same CDR3. The chain is built from TRBV4-1 and TRBJ2-7; TRBD2 matches at 9 bases. Germline CDR1 MGHRA, CDR2 YSYEKL. V lost 6 bases, J lost 5 bases, and 11 bases stayed unmatched. CDR3 size: 15 residues. CDR3 nucleotide sequence: TGCGCCAGCAGGCCGCTGGCGGGAGGGCCCCACGAGCAGTACTTC. Its translation: CASRPLAGGPHEQYF.

The chain recombines TRBV30 with TRBJ1-4; TRBD1 agrees at 10 bases. In germline, CDR1 is GTSNPN, CDR2 SVGIG (reference sequence). V was pared by 2 bases and J by 7 bases, with 10 bases of the junction left unmatched. There are 16 residues in the CDR3. CDR3: CAWSPPRTGGGEKLFF. The CDR3 coding sequence is TGTGCCTGGAGTCCTCCCCGGACAGGGGGGGGTGAAAAACTGTTTTTT.

V gene TRBV5-5 combines with J gene TRBJ2-7; D gene ambiguous. Germline V CDR1 and CDR2: SGHKS, YYEKEE (reference sequence). This CDR3 is 12 amino acids long. Trimming left V 1 base short and J 6 bases short, with 8 bases between. CDR3 sequence reads: CASSLFSLEQYF. The DNA for the CDR3 is TGTGCCAGCAGCTTGTTTAGTCTCGAGCAGTACTTC.

The rearrangement links TRBV6-7 to TRBJ1-6, with D tentatively TRBD1 (5 bases). TRBV6-7 belongs to the ORF category, with a function that is uncertain. The CDR3 is 16 residues long. V lost 0 bases to trimming and J lost 7 bases, with 13 bases between them. CDR3 sequence reads: CASSYSRTIFNSPLHF. The CDR3 nucleotides read TGTGCCAGCAGTTACTCCCGGACAATCTTCAATTCACCCCTCCACTTT.

J is TRBJ2-3 and V is TRBV7-3; 13 positions match TRBD2. Trimming removed 3 bases from V and 3 bases from J; junction bases left unmatched: 6. Germline-derived CDR1 and CDR2 are SGHTA and FQGTGA. CDR3 size: 17 residues. CDR3 sequence (DNA): TGTGCCAGCAGCTTCGGACTAGCGGGGGCGGGGACAGATACGCAGTATTTT. Translating it yields CASSFGLAGAGTDTQYF.

This clone was observed many times. The rearrangement uses TRBV7-3 and TRBJ2-1; 10 bases map to TRBD2. Germline CDR1 and CDR2: SGHTA and FQGTGA. This CDR3 contains 15 residues. Trimming took 3 bases from V and 9 from J; bases not matched to a gene: 8. This CDR3 is CASSFTSGTSVEQFF. The CDR3 DNA follows: TGTGCCAGCAGCTTCACATCCGGGACTAGCGTTGAGCAGTTCTTC.

The rearrangement uses TRBV4-1 and TRBJ1-2; maybe TRBD1 (6 bases). Germline lookup yields CDR1 MGHRA and CDR2 YSYEKL. CDR3 length: 15 amino acids. Between the trimmed V and J ends, which lost 0 bases and 1 base, there was a span of 9 bases. The CDR3 reads CASSQEWTVNYGYTF. The CDR3 nucleotides are TGCGCCAGCAGCCAAGAATGGACAGTTAACTATGGCTACACCTTC.

The chain couples TRBV30 to TRBJ1-2; D possibly corresponds to TRBD1 (6 bases). From germline, CDR1 is GTSNPN and CDR2 SVGIG (reference sequence). The CDR3 is 14 residues long. The V and J ends lost 1 base and 4 bases respectively, with 13 bases between them. The CDR3, as DNA: TGTGCCTGGAGTGGGGACACCGGGTTCTATGGCTACACCTTC. It yields the protein CAWSGDTGFYGYTF.